This TCR beta chain was recovered during a study of blood T cells in healthy people across ages. Overall study findings and caveats: Across samples, TCR beta diversity tracked strongly with naive T cell percentage.

Total RNA extraction produced at least 5.5 micrograms (per sample) for the study. Worth noting for this clonotype: Its antigen is unknown.

Then a second PCR, running roughly 7 to 11 cycles, was carried out with a sample-barcoded 5' primer and a J-beta primer mix. Carrying 12 random nucleotides, a template-switch adaptor labeled each individual cDNA molecule. From the 5' RACE reads, TCRdb called clonotypes with MiXCR, one entry per CDR3 protein. Among approximately 1,700,000 distinct CDR3 sequences listed, about two fifths were seen once. This CDR3 contains 15 residues. Germline V CDR1 and CDR2: SGHRS, YFSETQ. V was trimmed by 0 bases and J by 5 bases, leaving 13 bases between them. The gene calls are TRBV5-1 and TRBJ2-3; D is possibly TRBD1 (6 bases). The sequenced sample consisted of blood. This TCR was sampled from a human donor in good health. The CDR3 sequence: CASSLALGAEDTQYF. DNA of the CDR3: TGCGCCAGCAGCTTGGCTTTGGGGGCTGAAGATACGCAGTATTTT.